This note documents a single T cell receptor beta chain sequence. The antigen it binds to is not known. No qualities accompany the bases; no much larger clone lies one base away. This record comes from a study of CD8+ T cells in alopecia areata (dated by TCRdb to the late 2010s). About the full investigation: Treated patients were enrolled in an open-label pilot trial of oral tofacitinib, 5 to 10 mg twice daily, for moderate-to-severe alopecia areata. Patients received tofacitinib for 6 to 18 months and were then followed off drug for 6 months to check for delayed response and recurrence. The SALT score, which quantifies the percentage of affected scalp surface area, was used to measure disease severity in treated patients. High-throughput TCRbeta sequencing was used to examine T cell clonal expansion in alopecia areata in both the C3H/HeJ mouse model and human patients. Human TCRbeta sequencing covered scalp tissue and sorted CD4+ and CD8+ peripheral blood T cells from patchy and totalis/universalis alopecia areata patients and healthy controls. Patients on tofacitinib were biopsied at baseline and after 4 and 24 weeks of treatment, and several of the patients also had a later scalp biopsy. Clonality in the scalp was compared among normal scalp (n=4), patchy alopecia areata scalp (n=8), and alopecia totalis/universalis scalp (n=8). RNA was extracted with the PAXgene miRNA kit for fixed scalp, the miRNeasy kit for PBMCs, and the RNeasy kit for mouse skin. TCRbeta CDR3 regions were amplified by immunoSEQ multiplex PCR using 35 Vbeta forward and 13 Jbeta reverse primers.

In light of the paper, this sample's time point label describes: roughly 24 weeks on oral tofacitinib. The treatment or condition label of this sample denotes: oral pan-JAK inhibitor, 5-10 mg twice daily. Lesional scalp punch biopsies and peripheral blood were collected from alopecia areata patients. PBMCs were isolated by density centrifugation and stained for CD3, CD4 and CD8, and CD4+ and CD8+ T cells were sorted on a FACSAria. Libraries were made using the immunoSEQ multiplex PCR assay. RNA was extracted from all samples and reverse transcribed into cDNA, which served as template for TCR sequencing. First-strand cDNA was synthesized with SuperScript III using a 2:1 mix of oligo-dT and random hexamers. A synthetic immune receptor repertoire was used to gauge amplification bias, and whatever bias remained was removed computationally. The authors' pipeline ran thus. Raw reads were preprocessed to remove errors, and CDR3 was defined according to IMGT conventions as the region from the conserved cysteine to phenylalanine. Clonality was computed as 1 minus the Shannon entropy, with the entropy normalized by log2 of the number of productive unique TCRs. Whether scalp clones were CD4 or CD8 was inferred by matching scalp TCRbeta sequences against CD4 and CD8 repertoires sorted from blood. Not all clones reach the TCRdb copy of this immuneACCESS table, which keeps in-frame sequences only. Checked studies attribute under half of the gap to unresolved V genes and leave the rest unexplained. V and J calls and clone size are those listed in that table; D and trimming were worked out from the DNA. The table for this sample lists about 180,000 clones; 53% of them were counted only once. The ten most abundant clones make up 10% to 14% of the sample.

CDR1 and CDR2, looked up from the germline V gene, are SGHTA and FQGTGA. V loses 3 bases of germline sequence and J loses 6 bases, and the interval between the two ends is 12 bases. Including the terminal cysteine and phenylalanine, the CDR3 comprises 14 residues. Only CDR3 DNA is held: 42 bases, read in frame from base 1. General findings and caveats noted by the study authors: Resident alphabeta T cells in normal human skin are also sequenced, complicating scalp TCR repertoire analysis, unlike mouse skin dominated by gammadelta T cells. During tofacitinib treatment, many expanded lesional clones stuck around in both scalp and blood, and this persistence may partly explain why relapse happens after treatment is stopped. Because the treated cohort was small and included a single nonresponder, larger studies are needed to assess links between baseline CD8+ expansion and response. Higher clonality and more expanded CD8+ clones were observed in lesional scalp than in normal scalp, particularly in alopecia totalis/universalis, a finding suggestive of antigenic drive. Compared with mice, TCR sequences shared between patients were less clear, possibly partly because of HLA diversity across the patient population. Tofacitinib significantly decreased scalp clonality and the number of expanded CD8+ clones among the top 100 scalp clones.

The rearranged segments are TRBV7-3 and TRBJ2-1, and the D gene may be TRBD2, 6 bases matching. The TCR was taken from a human donor with alopecia areata. The source material was CD8+ T cells sorted from blood, sampled at week 24, from a patient treated with tofacitinib. The sequenced DNA is TGTGCCAGCAGCTTGGGACGGGGGTTCAATGAGCAGTTCTTC. It translates as CASSLGRGFNEQFF.